This T cell receptor (beta chain) was captured in a study of blood T cell repertoires in COVID-19. Sequencing was performed with immunoSEQ multiplex PCR; in TCRdb, only in-frame clones are kept and a portion is missing. Here the sample spans about half a million clones, over 75% being singletons. Material for sequencing was peripheral blood. This sequence originates from a human donor in a cohort sampled during active COVID-19.

CDR3 coding DNA: TGTGCCAGCAGTCCCCGGACTAGCGGGAGGCCGGCCTACGAGCAGTACTTC. Amino acid sequence: CASSPRTSGRPAYEQYF. The chain uses TRBV28 and TRBJ2-7; 14 bases agree with TRBD2. Germline trimming cut 5 bases from V and 2 bases from J; bases unmatched to any gene: 8. CDR1 is MDHEN and CDR2 is SYDVKM in the germline V gene. The CDR3 length is 17 residues.